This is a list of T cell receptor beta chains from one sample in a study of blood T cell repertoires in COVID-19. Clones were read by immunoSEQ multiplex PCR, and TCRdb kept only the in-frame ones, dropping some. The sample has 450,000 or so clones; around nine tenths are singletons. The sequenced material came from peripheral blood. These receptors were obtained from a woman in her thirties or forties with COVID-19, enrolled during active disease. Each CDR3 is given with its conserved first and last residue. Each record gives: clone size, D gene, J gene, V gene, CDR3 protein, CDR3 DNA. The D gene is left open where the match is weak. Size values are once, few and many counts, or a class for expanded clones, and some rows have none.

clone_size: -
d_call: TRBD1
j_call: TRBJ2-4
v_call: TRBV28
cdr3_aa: CASSWTGTAQNIQYF
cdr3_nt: TGTGCCAGCAGTTGGACCGGGACAGCTCAAAACATTCAGTACTTC

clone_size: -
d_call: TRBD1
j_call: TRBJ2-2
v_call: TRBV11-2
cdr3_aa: CASSFAGTGAANTGELFF
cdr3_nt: TGTGCCAGCAGCTTCGCCGGGACAGGGGCCGCGAACACCGGGGAGCTGTTTTTT

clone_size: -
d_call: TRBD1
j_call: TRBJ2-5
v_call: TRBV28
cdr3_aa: CASKISGTGEETQYF
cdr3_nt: TGTGCCAGCAAAATCTCCGGGACAGGGGAAGAGACCCAGTACTTC

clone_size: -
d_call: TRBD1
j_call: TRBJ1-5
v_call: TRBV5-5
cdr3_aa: CASSLGGTASGVAQHF
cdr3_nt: TGTGCCAGCAGCCTGGGGGGGACAGCCAGCGGCGTGGCCCAGCATTTT

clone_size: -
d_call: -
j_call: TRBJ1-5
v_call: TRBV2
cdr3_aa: CASSDRVNQPQHF
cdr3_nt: TGTGCCAGCAGTGACAGGGTCAATCAGCCCCAGCATTTT

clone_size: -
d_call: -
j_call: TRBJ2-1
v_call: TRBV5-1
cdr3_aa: CASSLARRDNEQFF
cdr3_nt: TGCGCCAGCAGCTTGGCCAGGAGGGACAATGAGCAGTTCTTC

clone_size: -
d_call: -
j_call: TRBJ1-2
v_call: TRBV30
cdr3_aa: CAWRAGDINYGYTF
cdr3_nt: TGTGCCTGGAGAGCAGGGGACATCAACTATGGCTACACCTTC

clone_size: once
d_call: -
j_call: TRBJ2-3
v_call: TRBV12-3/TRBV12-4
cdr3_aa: CATYSGFTDTQYF
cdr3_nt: TGTGCCACCTACAGTGGGTTCACAGATACGCAGTATTTT

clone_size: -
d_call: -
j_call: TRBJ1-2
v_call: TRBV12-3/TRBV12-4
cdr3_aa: CASSLAQGSYTF
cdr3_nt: TGTGCCAGCAGTTTAGCACAGGGAAGCTACACCTTC

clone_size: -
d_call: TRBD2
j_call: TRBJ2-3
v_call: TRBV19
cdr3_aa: CASEGLAATDTQYF
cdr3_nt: TGTGCCAGCGAGGGACTAGCGGCTACAGATACGCAGTATTTT

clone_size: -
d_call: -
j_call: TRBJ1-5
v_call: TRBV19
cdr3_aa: CASSRHTNQPQHF
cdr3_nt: TGTGCCAGTAGTAGGCATACGAATCAGCCCCAGCATTTT

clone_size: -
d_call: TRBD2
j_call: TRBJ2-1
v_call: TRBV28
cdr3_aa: CASRTSGRDEQFF
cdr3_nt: TGTGCCAGCAGGACTAGCGGGAGGGATGAGCAGTTCTTC

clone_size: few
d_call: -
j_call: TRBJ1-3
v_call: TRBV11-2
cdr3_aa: CASSPPRVTRNTIYF
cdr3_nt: TGTGCCAGCAGCCCGCCCCGTGTTACTCGGAACACCATATATTTT

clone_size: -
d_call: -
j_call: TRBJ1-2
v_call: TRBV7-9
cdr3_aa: CASTTQGNYGYTF
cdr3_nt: TGTGCCAGCACCACTCAGGGGAACTATGGCTACACCTTC

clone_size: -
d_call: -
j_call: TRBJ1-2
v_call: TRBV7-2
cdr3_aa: CASSLDAGGYTF
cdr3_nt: TGTGCCAGCAGCTTAGATGCAGGCGGCTACACCTTC

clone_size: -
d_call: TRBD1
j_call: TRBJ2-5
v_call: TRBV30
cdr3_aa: CAWSVDRGMETQYF
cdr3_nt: TGTGCCTGGAGTGTCGACAGGGGCATGGAGACCCAGTACTTC

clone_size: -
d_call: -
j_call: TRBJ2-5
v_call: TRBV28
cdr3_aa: CASSLYAAGDQETQYF
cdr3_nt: TGTGCCAGCAGTTTATACGCGGCAGGGGACCAAGAGACCCAGTACTTC

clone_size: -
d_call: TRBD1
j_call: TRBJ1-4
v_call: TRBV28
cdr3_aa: CASSLSRGANEKLFF
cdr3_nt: TGTGCCAGCAGTTTAAGCAGGGGGGCTAATGAAAAACTGTTTTTT

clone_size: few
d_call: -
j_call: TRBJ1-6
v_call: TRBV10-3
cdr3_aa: CATGWVADNSPLHF
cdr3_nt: TGTGCCACGGGGTGGGTGGCAGATAATTCACCCCTCCACTTT

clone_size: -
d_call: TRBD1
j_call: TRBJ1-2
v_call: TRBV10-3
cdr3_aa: CAIRPQGADGYTF
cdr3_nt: TGTGCCATCAGGCCACAGGGGGCCGATGGCTACACCTTC

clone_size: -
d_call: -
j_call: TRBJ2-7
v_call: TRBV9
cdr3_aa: CASSVQATGFGEQYF
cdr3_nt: TGTGCCAGCAGCGTACAAGCGACAGGCTTTGGCGAGCAGTACTTC

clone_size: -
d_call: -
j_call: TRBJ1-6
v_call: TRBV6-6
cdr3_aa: CASRPRGQTTNSPLHF
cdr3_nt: TGTGCCAGCAGACCACGGGGACAAACAACAAATTCACCCCTCCACTTT

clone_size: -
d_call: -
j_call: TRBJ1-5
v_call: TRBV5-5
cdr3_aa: CASSWEGAHNQPQHF
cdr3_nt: TGTGCCAGCAGCTGGGAAGGGGCCCACAATCAGCCCCAGCATTTT

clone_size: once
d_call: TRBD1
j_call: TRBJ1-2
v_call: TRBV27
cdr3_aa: CASSWGTGNYGYTF
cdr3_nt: TGTGCCAGCAGTTGGGGGACAGGAAACTATGGCTACACCTTC

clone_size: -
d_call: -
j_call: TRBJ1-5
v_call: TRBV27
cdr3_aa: CASSFYSNQPQHF
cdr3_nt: TGTGCCAGCAGTTTTTATAGCAATCAGCCCCAGCATTTT

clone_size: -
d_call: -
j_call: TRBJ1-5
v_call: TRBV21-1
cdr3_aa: CASSKVVGTSSNQPQHF
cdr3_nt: TGTGCCAGCAGCAAAGTAGTCGGGACATCTAGCAATCAGCCCCAGCATTTT

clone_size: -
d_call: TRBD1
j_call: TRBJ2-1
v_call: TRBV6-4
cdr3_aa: CASSDETGTYNEQFF
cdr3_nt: TGTGCCAGCAGTGACGAGACAGGGACCTACAATGAGCAGTTCTTC

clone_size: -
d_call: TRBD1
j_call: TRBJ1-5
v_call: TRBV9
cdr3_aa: CASSVSGGSNQPQHF
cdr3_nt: TGTGCCAGCAGCGTGTCAGGGGGGTCCAATCAGCCCCAGCATTTT

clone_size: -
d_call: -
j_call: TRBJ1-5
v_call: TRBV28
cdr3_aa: CASSFERTVTPRQPQHF
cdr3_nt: TGTGCCAGCAGTTTCGAAAGGACAGTGACTCCCAGACAGCCCCAGCATTTT

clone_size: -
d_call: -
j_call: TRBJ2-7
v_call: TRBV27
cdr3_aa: CASRGPGASYEQYF
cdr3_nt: TGTGCCAGCAGAGGGCCAGGGGCCTCCTACGAGCAGTACTTC

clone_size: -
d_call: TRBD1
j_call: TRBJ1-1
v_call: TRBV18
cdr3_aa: CASSPTGGTEAFF
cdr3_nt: TGTGCCAGCTCACCGACAGGGGGCACTGAAGCTTTCTTT